This TCR beta chain comes out of a study of T cell repertoires in cytomegalovirus infection (dated by TCRdb to 2018 to 2020). In terms of the full investigation: Peptide stimulations targeted recently identified HLA-C-restricted CMV epitopes, whose presentation resists viral immunomodulation, together with well-studied HLA-B-restricted epitopes. Because public TCR beta signatures pointed to carriage of CMV infection together with the matching HLA type, the HLA type of each donor mattered for the analysis.

Explained via the paper, the treatment or condition label denotes: in vitro stimulation with specific CMV peptide epitopes to enrich CMV-specific T cells. Relative to germline, V is missing 6 bases and J is missing 2 bases, with 6 bases of the junction outside any gene match. Looking up the germline V gene yields CDR1 ENHRY and CDR2 SYGVKD. Including cysteine and phenylalanine, the CDR3 has 16 amino acids. The sequence is cut down to CDR3 DNA, 48 bases in frame from base 1. General conclusions and limits of the study: The ex vivo response was dominated by HLA-C-restricted CMV-specific TCR beta clonotypes, and the single most frequent clonotype in two of eight donors was supplied by these HLA-C-restricted clonotypes. Cumulative frequency of public TCR beta family members discriminated carriers of CMV infection plus the relevant HLA type in this cohort and an independent 352-donor cohort.

This clonotype was seen ten or more times. Its antigen is not yet known. No clone much larger than this one lies a single base away; base qualities are absent. These reads were obtained on an Illumina HiSeq 1500. TCRdb reprocessing: public reads trimmed at Q25 with fastp, clones called with MiXCR, in-frame beta chains kept. Each entry is one CDR3 protein sequence, shown with its most common DNA and genes. This sample holds roughly 800,000 distinct CDR3 sequences; 25% to 35% were observed only once. The top ten clonotypes cover around 13% of the sample. This sequence originates from a human donor in good health (CMV status not recorded). Some clones in this sample may be carry-over from other donors' samples. Sequences were derived from cultured CD8+ T cells from PBMCs, sampled from culture after CMV antigen stimulation. The receptor chain draws on TRBV10-3 and TRBJ2-1; 11 of the junction bases match TRBD1. The CDR3 region has the sequence CAISAPGQGAYNEQFF. The nucleotides read TGTGCCATCAGCGCACCGGGACAGGGGGCCTACAATGAGCAGTTCTTC.